What follows are 26 T cell receptor delta chains derived from one specimen sequenced in a study of Vδ1+ human thymocytes. The template was reverse-transcribed extracted RNA. Pooled V-gene forward primers with one constant-region reverse primer generated the CDR3 amplicons by multiplex PCR. TCRdb re-called the multiplex PCR reads using CATT. Altogether some 55,000 delta-chain clones are present, approximately 16% being singletons, with the ten largest covering under 0.55%. Study results and caveats: In the thymus, TRG and TRD repertoires looked highly polyclonal with Gaussian CDR3 lengths.

Which antigens these TCRs recognize remains unknown. The sequenced sample was Vdelta1+ gamma-delta thymocytes from the thymus. The subset is: FACS-sorted CD3+ TCRalphabeta- TCRVdelta1+ TCRVdelta2- thymocytes. The origin of the receptors is a boy in the first two years of life who had congenital heart surgery.

A few counts support this clone. The chain carries TRDV2 and TRDJ1, with TRDD3 matching 8 bases. The CDR3 runs to 17 residues. The germline gives CDR1 GEAIGNYY, CDR2 EKD. Losses at the gene ends were 1 base for V and 0 bases for J; bases not matched to a gene: 9. The CDR3 protein is CACDTRNWGPYTDKLIF. CDR3 DNA: TGTGCCTGTGACACAAGGAACTGGGGGCCCTACACCGATAAACTCATCTTT.

This clone was detected a few times. This chain uses TRDV1 with TRDJ1; 8 positions agree with TRDD2. The CDR3 is 24 amino acids. Germline trimming cut 0 bases from V and 0 bases from J; bases unmatched to any gene: 27. Germline loops: CDR1 TSWWSYY, CDR2 QGS. CDR3 in DNA: TGTGCTCTTGGGGAACTTGCTTCCTACTCCGACGGGGGTTCCCCCCGACATTACACCGATAAACTCATCTTT. Amino acids: CALGELASYSDGGSPRHYTDKLIF.

The sample holds a few counts of this clone. The rearrangement links TRDV1 to TRDJ1; TRDD2 is a possible D gene (5 bases). Germline V gene lookup returns CDR1 TSWWSYY and CDR2 QGS. This CDR3 has 18 amino acids. Trimming left V 1 base short and J 1 base short, with 19 bases between. This CDR3 reads CALGEQGYLRRSTDKLIF. CDR3 DNA: TGTGCTCTTGGGGAACAGGGTTACCTACGTCGATCCACCGATAAACTCATCTTT.

Judged by abundance, this clone is medium-sized. The J gene is TRDJ1, the V gene TRDV2; no clear D gene. This CDR3 spans 14 amino acids. The germline V gene encodes CDR1 GEAIGNYY and CDR2 EKD. V was trimmed by 5 bases and J by 4 bases, leaving 16 bases between them. For the CDR3, the DNA is TGTGCCTGTGGTTCCCGGCCGGGCAACGATAAACTCATCTTT. This encodes CACGSRPGNDKLIF.

This clone was found a few times. The rearrangement uses TRDV1 and TRDJ1; tentatively, D is TRDD2 or TRDD3 (8 bases each). Trimming pared 1 base from V and 4 bases from J, leaving 31 bases between. This CDR3 spans 21 amino acids. Per germline, CDR1 TSWWSYY and CDR2 QGS. This CDR3 reads CALGERLPTVLGVPGGDKLIF. CDR3 DNA sequence: TGTGCTCTTGGGGAACGGCTTCCTACTGTACTGGGGGTCCCTGGTGGCGATAAACTCATCTTT.

The chain carries TRDV1 and TRDJ1, with 10 bases matching TRDD3. CDR1 and CDR2 from the germline V gene are TSWWSYY and QGS. This CDR3 region has 21 residues. J lost 0 bases, V lost 2 bases, and 18 bases had no gene match. In DNA, the CDR3 is TGTGCTCTTGGGGAAACATCCCACGTACTGGGGGATTGGGTCTACACCGATAAACTCATCTTT. Its protein is CALGETSHVLGDWVYTDKLIF.

This clone was seen a few times. The chain combines TRDV1 with TRDJ1, with 9 bases fitting TRDD3. The CDR3 runs to 23 residues. CDR1 and CDR2 from the germline V gene are TSWWSYY and QGS. J lost 10 bases, V lost 4 bases, and 37 bases had no gene match. The DNA of the CDR3 is TGTGCTCTTGGGGCCGCGCTGCCCTTCTACGTCCTGGGGGATCTCTCATCGCCTCAGCCACTCATCTTT. It specifies CALGAALPFYVLGDLSSPQPLIF.

This clone turned up a few times. This sequence joins TRDV1 and TRDJ1, with D unresolved. Germline assignment: CDR1 TSWWSYY and CDR2 QGS. The CDR3 extends over 13 amino acids. V was clipped by 3 bases and J by 10 bases, with 15 bases between them. The CDR3 reads CALGDDLLGGLIF. Here the CDR3 DNA reads TGTGCTCTTGGGGACGACTTGCTTGGCGGACTCATCTTT.

Only a few counts were recorded for this clone. The chain recombines TRDV1 with TRDJ1, with 9 bases aligning to TRDD2. This CDR3 is built from 19 residues. Germline lookup yields CDR1 TSWWSYY and CDR2 QGS. Unmatched junction bases numbered 14, after V lost 2 bases and J lost 1 base. Written as DNA, the CDR3 is TGTGCTCTTGGGGAAGTCCCTTCCTACAAAGGGGGGATCACCGATAAACTCATCTTT. Its protein is CALGEVPSYKGGITDKLIF.

This clone showed up just a few times. The chain joins TRDV1 to TRDJ1, with TRDD3 matching over 7 bases. The V segment lost 8 bases and the J segment 0 bases; nucleotides outside the gene matches: 27. The CDR3 length is 21 residues. In germline, CDR1 is TSWWSYY, CDR2 QGS. In DNA, the CDR3 is TGTGCTCTTTACCCCCGTAGTACGGGGGATTCACCTCTCCCTTACACCGATAAACTCATCTTT. It codes for CALYPRSTGDSPLPYTDKLIF.

V and J are TRDV1 and TRDJ1; D might be TRDD2 (5 bases). From germline, CDR1 is TSWWSYY and CDR2 QGS. Trimming cost V 6 bases and J 4 bases, with 36 bases left between them. This CDR3 has 21 amino acids. Here the CDR3 DNA reads TGTGCTCTTGGTCCGACGATTTTTCTCCGTACAACCCTTCATTGGAGCGATAAACTCATCTTT. It yields the protein CALGPTIFLRTTLHWSDKLIF.

This clone was observed a few times. The genes are TRDV1 and TRDJ1; 7 bases fit TRDD3. The length of the CDR3 is 13 residues. V was pared by 7 bases and J by 4 bases, with 6 bases of the junction left unmatched. The germline V gene encodes CDR1 TSWWSYY and CDR2 QGS. The CDR3 is CALVAGGYDKLIF. In DNA form, the CDR3 reads TGTGCTCTTGTAGCTGGGGGTTACGATAAACTCATCTTT.

The chain joins TRDV1 to TRDJ1; 12 nucleotides line up with TRDD3. Germline V CDR1 and CDR2: TSWWSYY, QGS. This CDR3 contains 24 residues. The V gene end was trimmed by 0 bases and the J gene end by 2 bases; junction bases not matched to a gene: 25. CDR3 amino acids: CALGELGNFAYPAYWGILTDKLIF. The DNA of the CDR3 is TGTGCTCTTGGGGAACTAGGGAATTTCGCCTACCCCGCGTACTGGGGGATACTAACCGATAAACTCATCTTT.

The chain has TRDV1 and TRDJ1; 10 bases are shared with TRDD3. Unmatched junction bases numbered 16, after V lost 0 bases and J lost 3 bases. The CDR3 has 20 residues. Germline-derived CDR1 and CDR2 are TSWWSYY and QGS. CDR3 region: CALGELRWGIEVKGADKLIF. The CDR3 region has the DNA TGTGCTCTTGGGGAACTACGCTGGGGGATAGAAGTGAAAGGGGCCGATAAACTCATCTTT.

This clone was counted a few times. The chain combines TRDV1 with TRDJ1; TRDD3 is a possible D gene (6 bases). Germline V CDR1 and CDR2: TSWWSYY, QGS. CDR3 length: 17 residues. V gave up 4 bases and J gave up 1 base, with 19 bases separating them. The CDR3 spells CALGVWGGGAVTDKLIF. CDR3 in DNA: TGTGCTCTTGGGGTGTGGGGGGGAGGTGCGGTCACCGATAAACTCATCTTT.

This clone was observed a few times. The V and J genes are TRDV1 and TRDJ1, with TRDD2 matching over 8 bases. Germline V gene data show CDR1 as TSWWSYY and CDR2 as QGS. CDR3 length: 18 amino acids. J lost 0 bases, V lost 2 bases, and 11 bases had no gene match. The CDR3 bases are TGTGCTCTTGGGGAAACTTCCTACCGGGGATCTTACACCGATAAACTCATCTTT. Residues: CALGETSYRGSYTDKLIF.

This clone turned up a few times. The rearrangement uses TRDV1 and TRDJ1, with 12 bases that match TRDD3. J lost 0 bases, V lost 7 bases, and 12 bases had no gene match. This CDR3 has 18 residues. Looked up from germline, CDR1 is TSWWSYY and CDR2 is QGS. The CDR3 DNA reads TGTGCTCTTGTTACCGTACTGGGGGATACCTTGTACACCGATAAACTCATCTTT. This encodes CALVTVLGDTLYTDKLIF.

This chain links TRDV1 with TRDJ1, with 9 bases lining up with TRDD3. V was pared by 0 bases and J by 2 bases, with 28 bases of the junction left unmatched. The CDR3 spans 24 residues. Germline V gene lookup returns CDR1 TSWWSYY and CDR2 QGS. In DNA form, the CDR3 reads TGTGCTCTTGGGGAACTTATTTTCCTCCTACGTGGTTACAGGACTGGGGGAAGGACCGATAAACTCATCTTT. Translation: CALGELIFLLRGYRTGGRTDKLIF.

This clone was counted between two and nine times. J is TRDJ1 and V is TRDV1; perhaps TRDD2 as D (6 bases). The germline CDR1 and CDR2 sequences are TSWWSYY and QGS. Trimming pared 7 bases from V and 0 bases from J, leaving 21 bases between. CDR3 length equals 17 residues. DNA for the CDR3: TGTGCTCTTGCTGATTTTTCGTCCTACCCCAACACCGATAAACTCATCTTT. Protein sequence: CALADFSSYPNTDKLIF.

The chain carries TRDV1 and TRDJ1, with a possible D match to TRDD2 (5 bases). V lost 0 bases, J lost 7 bases, and 18 bases lay in between. Per germline, CDR1 TSWWSYY and CDR2 QGS. The CDR3 extends over 16 amino acids. The CDR3 reads CALGELVPYILAKLIF. For the CDR3, the DNA is TGTGCTCTTGGGGAACTTGTGCCCTACATATTGGCTAAACTCATCTTT.

The chain uses TRDV1 and TRDJ1; the D is unclear. This CDR3 has 16 amino acids. Germline V gives CDR1 TSWWSYY, CDR2 QGS. For the CDR3, the DNA is TGTGCACTCCAGTGCGGGGCTCAGGGAACAACCGATAAACTCATCTTT. Its translation: CALQCGAQGTTDKLIF.

This chain joins TRDV1 and TRDJ1; TRDD3 is a possible D gene (6 bases). Germline loops: CDR1 TSWWSYY, CDR2 QGS. V was clipped by 0 bases and J by 0 bases, with 17 bases between them. CDR3 length: 18 amino acids. The CDR3 loop is CALGELQPDWEDTDKLIF. CDR3 nucleotides: TGTGCTCTTGGGGAACTACAACCAGACTGGGAGGACACCGATAAACTCATCTTT.

This clone was observed a handful of times. This chain links TRDV1 with TRDJ1, with a possible D match to TRDD3 (6 bases). This CDR3 contains 23 residues. Germline CDR1 reads TSWWSYY; CDR2 reads QGS. The germline V and J ends were trimmed by 2 bases and 0 bases, with 34 bases remaining between them. The CDR3 here is CALGEGLRLALLGENLNTDKLIF. DNA of the CDR3: TGTGCTCTTGGGGAAGGCCTACGACTCGCCTTACTGGGAGAAAACCTGAACACCGATAAACTCATCTTT.

This clone turned up a few times. V and J are TRDV1 and TRDJ1; 11 bases agree with TRDD3. The V gene's germline CDR1 is TSWWSYY and CDR2 QGS. V shed 2 bases and J 3 bases; nucleotides not matched to a gene: 17. The CDR3 is 20 residues long. The CDR3 DNA is TGTGCTCTTGGGGAAATTGAGGAGCGGGGCTGGGGGATACTTCCCGATAAACTCATCTTT. It specifies CALGEIEERGWGILPDKLIF.

The chain is built from TRDV1 and TRDJ1, with TRDD3 matching over 13 bases. The CDR3 sequence is 20 residues long. V was clipped by 4 bases and J by 4 bases; unmatched bases: 18. Germline-derived CDR1 and CDR2 are TSWWSYY and QGS. CDR3 coding DNA: TGTGCTCTTGGGGCCCAAAAGGGGGTACTGGGGGATACGCGTAACGATAAACTCATCTTT. This encodes CALGAQKGVLGDTRNDKLIF.

This clone has more than one count but fewer than ten. The chain has TRDV1 and TRDJ1; 8 bases agree with TRDD3. The CDR3 consists of 20 residues. V lost 0 bases, J lost 2 bases, and 17 bases stayed unmatched. CDR1 and CDR2 (germline): TSWWSYY, QGS. CDR3: CALGELSLSYWGSPTDKLIF. The CDR3 nucleotides are TGTGCTCTTGGGGAACTGAGCCTATCGTACTGGGGGTCCCCTACCGATAAACTCATCTTT.